The 25 T cell receptor beta chains below were found in one sample sequenced in a study of T cell clusters in autoimmune cytopenias. TRB was amplified from 250 ng of peripheral blood genomic DNA per sample. TRB was amplified by touch-down multiplex PCR, primer pools A and B combined. TCRdb derives one entry per CDR3 protein from the multiplex PCR reads, leaving out DNA. This listing includes about 7,100 distinct CDR3 sequences. In addition, the sample was reused for a study of T cell repertoires in aging, cancer and after chemotherapy.

Specimen: peripheral blood. The origin of the receptors is a human donor in good health.

This clonotype is identified as medium-sized from frequency. J is TRBJ1-4 and V is TRBV12-3 or TRBV12-4. This CDR3 contains 12 residues. The chain's CDR3 is CASSLAWEKLFF.

Considering frequency, this clonotype is medium-sized. The chain is built from TRBV27 and TRBJ1-1. CDR3 length: 13 residues. Germline V gives CDR1 MNHEY, CDR2 SMNVEV (reference sequence). This CDR3 reads CASSQRMGTEAFF.

This chain uses TRBV19 with TRBJ2-6; TCRdb's assignment of TRBD2 cannot be checked, as there is no DNA. The CDR3 spans 15 residues. Looked up from germline, CDR1 is LNHDA and CDR2 is SQIVND (reference sequence). The CDR3 spells CASLRGGFGANVLTF.

The V and J genes are TRBV19 and TRBJ2-5; checking the TCRdb D call of TRBD1 is not possible without DNA. Germline V lookup: CDR1 LNHDA, CDR2 SQIVND (reference sequence). This CDR3 has 13 residues. CDR3 sequence reads: CASKDRVVETQYF.

The chain is built from TRBV30 and TRBJ1-2; lacking DNA, the TRBD1 call made by TCRdb goes unchecked. CDR1 and CDR2 (germline): GTSNPN, SVGIG (reference sequence). CDR3 length equals 14 residues. This CDR3 is CAWRTGRGGYGYTF.

Judged by frequency, this clonotype is medium-sized. V is TRBV19 and J is TRBJ1-6; TCRdb returns TRBD1, unconfirmable since there is no DNA. CDR1 and CDR2 from the germline V gene are LNHDA and SQIVND (reference sequence). CDR3 length equals 15 residues. CDR3 amino acids: CASSMPWDSNSPLHF.

The gene calls are TRBV12-3 or TRBV12-4 and TRBJ2-3; TCRdb's D gene call, TRBD1, goes unchecked for lack of DNA. The CDR3 totals 17 residues. CDR3 protein: CASSKFVVQGWGDTQYF.

This clonotype is labeled medium-sized based on frequency. The chain links TRBV5-5 to TRBJ1-5. Germline loops: CDR1 SGHKS, CDR2 YYEKEE (reference sequence). The CDR3 contains 11 residues. CDR3 loop: CASSLYQPQHF.

The V and J genes are TRBV12-3 or TRBV12-4 and TRBJ2-7; TCRdb picks TRBD1, but there is no DNA to check that call. The CDR3 sequence is 15 residues long. Here the CDR3 reads CASSYGQGSSYEQYF.

The CDR3 here is CASSIDGEPATNEKLFF. This chain connects TRBV19 to TRBJ1-4. This CDR3 is 17 amino acids long. Germline assignment: CDR1 LNHDA and CDR2 SQIVND (reference sequence).

This clonotype is deemed medium-sized by its frequency. Here the CDR3 reads CASSPPSHSYGYTF. The genes are TRBV18 and TRBJ1-2. The CDR3 has 14 amino acids. Germline V CDR1 and CDR2: KGHSH, LQKENI.

The chain combines TRBV27 with TRBJ2-1; TCRdb outputs TRBD1, but without DNA this stays unchecked. Germline values: CDR1 MNHEY, CDR2 SMNVEV (reference sequence). CDR3 length: 13 amino acids. The CDR3 reads CASSLPLSGEQFF.

This sequence joins TRBV5-5 and TRBJ2-3; TCRdb designates TRBD1, a call that cannot be tested without DNA. The CDR3 has 12 amino acids. The V gene's germline CDR1 is SGHKS and CDR2 YYEKEE (reference sequence). CDR3 sequence reads: CTSSTGTDTQYF. Full variable domain (missing parts from reference TRBV5-5 and TRBJ2-3): DAGVTQSPTHLIKTRGQQVTLRCSPISGHKSVSWYQQVLGQGPQFIFQYYEKEERGRGNFPDRFSARQFPNYSSELNVNALLLGDSALYLCTSSTGTDTQYFGPGTRLTVL.

V gene TRBV29-1 combines with J gene TRBJ2-2; checking the TCRdb D call of TRBD2 is not possible without DNA. Germline values: CDR1 SQVTM, CDR2 ANQGSEA. The CDR3 has 18 amino acids. This CDR3 reads CSVEDLLAGNATNGELFF.

Considering frequency, this clonotype is medium-sized. This rearrangement joins TRBV6-2 or TRBV6-3 to TRBJ2-2; TCRdb proposes TRBD1, but this gene call is untestable without DNA. The CDR3 consists of 17 residues. The V gene's germline CDR1 is MNHEY and CDR2 SVGEGT. The CDR3 sequence: CASRLLRTGPNTGELFF.

V and J are TRBV24-1 and TRBJ2-1; TCRdb gives TRBD2 as the D gene, but with no DNA this cannot be confirmed. Per germline, CDR1 KGHDR and CDR2 SFDVKD. This CDR3 has 15 amino acids. CDR3 loop: CATSDLAGGYNEQFF.

Considering frequency, this clonotype is medium-sized (0.01 to 0.1%). This rearrangement joins TRBV18 to TRBJ2-7; TCRdb reports TRBD1, a call that lacks DNA to check it against. Germline assignment: CDR1 KGHSH and CDR2 LQKENI. The CDR3 spans 14 residues. This CDR3 reads CASSPGTGDYEQYF.

The rearrangement links TRBV12-3 or TRBV12-4 to TRBJ2-7; TCRdb lists TRBD1, though no DNA is available to test this call. CDR3 length: 15 residues. Here the CDR3 reads CASTSQLGQAYEQYF.

The V call is TRBV7-6, the J call TRBJ2-2; the TCRdb call, TRBD1, lacks DNA for checking. CDR1 is SGHVS and CDR2 is FNYEAQ in the germline V gene. The CDR3 runs 15 residues. The CDR3 region is CASSLVGQGSGELFF.

The rearrangement joins TRBV19 to TRBJ1-6. Germline lookup yields CDR1 LNHDA and CDR2 SQIVND (reference sequence). This CDR3 region has 13 residues. The CDR3 sequence: CASSTDYNSPLHF.

The chain joins TRBV6-5 to TRBJ2-5; TCRdb lists TRBD2, though no DNA is available to test this call. The CDR3 is 15 residues long. The germline CDR1 and CDR2 sequences are MNHEY and SVGAGI. CDR3 in amino acids: CASSYTSGGVETQYF.

This CDR3 is CATSRDSQGGFYEQYF. The rearrangement joins TRBV15 to TRBJ2-7; TCRdb indicates TRBD1, and absent DNA this call remains unverified. The CDR3 has 16 amino acids. Germline CDR1 reads LNHNV; CDR2 reads YYDKDF (reference sequence). Variable domain in full (rest from reference TRBV15 and TRBJ2-7): DAMVIQNPRYQVTQFGKPVTLSCSQTLNHNVMYWYQQKSSQAPKLLFHYYDKDFNNEADTPDNFQSRRPNTSFCFLDIRSPGLGDTAMYLCATSRDSQGGFYEQYFGPGTRLTVT.

This chain connects TRBV6-1 to TRBJ2-3; the D call of TRBD1 rests on TCRdb alone, since no DNA is present to check it. The CDR3 is 16 amino acids. Germline V gene sequence: CDR1 MNHNS, CDR2 SASEGT. CDR3: CASSELGGRGTDTQYF.

In terms of frequency, this clonotype is medium-sized. The V gene is TRBV19, the J gene TRBJ2-1; checking the TCRdb D call of TRBD2 is not possible without DNA. Germline loops: CDR1 LNHDA, CDR2 SQIVND (reference sequence). The length of the CDR3 is 16 residues. CDR3 loop: CASHYTFRAEHHEQFF.

This clonotype is called medium-sized based on its frequency. The chain has TRBV19 and TRBJ2-1; without DNA, the TCRdb call of TRBD1 cannot be checked. This CDR3 region has 13 residues. The germline V gene encodes CDR1 LNHDA and CDR2 SQIVND (reference sequence). The CDR3 is CASSPRGYNEQFF.